This T cell receptor (beta chain) emerged from a study of beta chain features in type 1 diabetes. Study-wide results and limits: Type 1 diabetes patients had moderately but significantly shorter TCRB CDR3s in all four CD4+ subsets.

V was shortened by 8 bases and J by 4 bases, with 11 bases between the two germline ends. Per the germline V gene, CDR1 is KGHSH and CDR2 is LQKENI. The CDR3 has 12 amino acids. Sequenced material consisted of expressed TCRB transcripts (all of the isolated RNA was reverse transcribed). Some clones are missing from TCRdb's copy, which holds only in-frame ones; the method was immunoSEQ multiplex PCR. Among around 120,000 clones listed, around a sixth were seen once. This clone was observed a handful of times. Its specificity is unknown. Sequencing was done on a sample of central memory CD4+ T cells from blood. This sequence was found in a man between 18 and 35 years old with type 1 diabetes. The rearrangement joins TRBV18 to TRBJ1-2, with unresolved D. CDR3 loop: CASTSVTYGYTF. In DNA form, the CDR3 reads TGTGCCAGCACGTCAGTGACCTATGGCTACACCTTC.